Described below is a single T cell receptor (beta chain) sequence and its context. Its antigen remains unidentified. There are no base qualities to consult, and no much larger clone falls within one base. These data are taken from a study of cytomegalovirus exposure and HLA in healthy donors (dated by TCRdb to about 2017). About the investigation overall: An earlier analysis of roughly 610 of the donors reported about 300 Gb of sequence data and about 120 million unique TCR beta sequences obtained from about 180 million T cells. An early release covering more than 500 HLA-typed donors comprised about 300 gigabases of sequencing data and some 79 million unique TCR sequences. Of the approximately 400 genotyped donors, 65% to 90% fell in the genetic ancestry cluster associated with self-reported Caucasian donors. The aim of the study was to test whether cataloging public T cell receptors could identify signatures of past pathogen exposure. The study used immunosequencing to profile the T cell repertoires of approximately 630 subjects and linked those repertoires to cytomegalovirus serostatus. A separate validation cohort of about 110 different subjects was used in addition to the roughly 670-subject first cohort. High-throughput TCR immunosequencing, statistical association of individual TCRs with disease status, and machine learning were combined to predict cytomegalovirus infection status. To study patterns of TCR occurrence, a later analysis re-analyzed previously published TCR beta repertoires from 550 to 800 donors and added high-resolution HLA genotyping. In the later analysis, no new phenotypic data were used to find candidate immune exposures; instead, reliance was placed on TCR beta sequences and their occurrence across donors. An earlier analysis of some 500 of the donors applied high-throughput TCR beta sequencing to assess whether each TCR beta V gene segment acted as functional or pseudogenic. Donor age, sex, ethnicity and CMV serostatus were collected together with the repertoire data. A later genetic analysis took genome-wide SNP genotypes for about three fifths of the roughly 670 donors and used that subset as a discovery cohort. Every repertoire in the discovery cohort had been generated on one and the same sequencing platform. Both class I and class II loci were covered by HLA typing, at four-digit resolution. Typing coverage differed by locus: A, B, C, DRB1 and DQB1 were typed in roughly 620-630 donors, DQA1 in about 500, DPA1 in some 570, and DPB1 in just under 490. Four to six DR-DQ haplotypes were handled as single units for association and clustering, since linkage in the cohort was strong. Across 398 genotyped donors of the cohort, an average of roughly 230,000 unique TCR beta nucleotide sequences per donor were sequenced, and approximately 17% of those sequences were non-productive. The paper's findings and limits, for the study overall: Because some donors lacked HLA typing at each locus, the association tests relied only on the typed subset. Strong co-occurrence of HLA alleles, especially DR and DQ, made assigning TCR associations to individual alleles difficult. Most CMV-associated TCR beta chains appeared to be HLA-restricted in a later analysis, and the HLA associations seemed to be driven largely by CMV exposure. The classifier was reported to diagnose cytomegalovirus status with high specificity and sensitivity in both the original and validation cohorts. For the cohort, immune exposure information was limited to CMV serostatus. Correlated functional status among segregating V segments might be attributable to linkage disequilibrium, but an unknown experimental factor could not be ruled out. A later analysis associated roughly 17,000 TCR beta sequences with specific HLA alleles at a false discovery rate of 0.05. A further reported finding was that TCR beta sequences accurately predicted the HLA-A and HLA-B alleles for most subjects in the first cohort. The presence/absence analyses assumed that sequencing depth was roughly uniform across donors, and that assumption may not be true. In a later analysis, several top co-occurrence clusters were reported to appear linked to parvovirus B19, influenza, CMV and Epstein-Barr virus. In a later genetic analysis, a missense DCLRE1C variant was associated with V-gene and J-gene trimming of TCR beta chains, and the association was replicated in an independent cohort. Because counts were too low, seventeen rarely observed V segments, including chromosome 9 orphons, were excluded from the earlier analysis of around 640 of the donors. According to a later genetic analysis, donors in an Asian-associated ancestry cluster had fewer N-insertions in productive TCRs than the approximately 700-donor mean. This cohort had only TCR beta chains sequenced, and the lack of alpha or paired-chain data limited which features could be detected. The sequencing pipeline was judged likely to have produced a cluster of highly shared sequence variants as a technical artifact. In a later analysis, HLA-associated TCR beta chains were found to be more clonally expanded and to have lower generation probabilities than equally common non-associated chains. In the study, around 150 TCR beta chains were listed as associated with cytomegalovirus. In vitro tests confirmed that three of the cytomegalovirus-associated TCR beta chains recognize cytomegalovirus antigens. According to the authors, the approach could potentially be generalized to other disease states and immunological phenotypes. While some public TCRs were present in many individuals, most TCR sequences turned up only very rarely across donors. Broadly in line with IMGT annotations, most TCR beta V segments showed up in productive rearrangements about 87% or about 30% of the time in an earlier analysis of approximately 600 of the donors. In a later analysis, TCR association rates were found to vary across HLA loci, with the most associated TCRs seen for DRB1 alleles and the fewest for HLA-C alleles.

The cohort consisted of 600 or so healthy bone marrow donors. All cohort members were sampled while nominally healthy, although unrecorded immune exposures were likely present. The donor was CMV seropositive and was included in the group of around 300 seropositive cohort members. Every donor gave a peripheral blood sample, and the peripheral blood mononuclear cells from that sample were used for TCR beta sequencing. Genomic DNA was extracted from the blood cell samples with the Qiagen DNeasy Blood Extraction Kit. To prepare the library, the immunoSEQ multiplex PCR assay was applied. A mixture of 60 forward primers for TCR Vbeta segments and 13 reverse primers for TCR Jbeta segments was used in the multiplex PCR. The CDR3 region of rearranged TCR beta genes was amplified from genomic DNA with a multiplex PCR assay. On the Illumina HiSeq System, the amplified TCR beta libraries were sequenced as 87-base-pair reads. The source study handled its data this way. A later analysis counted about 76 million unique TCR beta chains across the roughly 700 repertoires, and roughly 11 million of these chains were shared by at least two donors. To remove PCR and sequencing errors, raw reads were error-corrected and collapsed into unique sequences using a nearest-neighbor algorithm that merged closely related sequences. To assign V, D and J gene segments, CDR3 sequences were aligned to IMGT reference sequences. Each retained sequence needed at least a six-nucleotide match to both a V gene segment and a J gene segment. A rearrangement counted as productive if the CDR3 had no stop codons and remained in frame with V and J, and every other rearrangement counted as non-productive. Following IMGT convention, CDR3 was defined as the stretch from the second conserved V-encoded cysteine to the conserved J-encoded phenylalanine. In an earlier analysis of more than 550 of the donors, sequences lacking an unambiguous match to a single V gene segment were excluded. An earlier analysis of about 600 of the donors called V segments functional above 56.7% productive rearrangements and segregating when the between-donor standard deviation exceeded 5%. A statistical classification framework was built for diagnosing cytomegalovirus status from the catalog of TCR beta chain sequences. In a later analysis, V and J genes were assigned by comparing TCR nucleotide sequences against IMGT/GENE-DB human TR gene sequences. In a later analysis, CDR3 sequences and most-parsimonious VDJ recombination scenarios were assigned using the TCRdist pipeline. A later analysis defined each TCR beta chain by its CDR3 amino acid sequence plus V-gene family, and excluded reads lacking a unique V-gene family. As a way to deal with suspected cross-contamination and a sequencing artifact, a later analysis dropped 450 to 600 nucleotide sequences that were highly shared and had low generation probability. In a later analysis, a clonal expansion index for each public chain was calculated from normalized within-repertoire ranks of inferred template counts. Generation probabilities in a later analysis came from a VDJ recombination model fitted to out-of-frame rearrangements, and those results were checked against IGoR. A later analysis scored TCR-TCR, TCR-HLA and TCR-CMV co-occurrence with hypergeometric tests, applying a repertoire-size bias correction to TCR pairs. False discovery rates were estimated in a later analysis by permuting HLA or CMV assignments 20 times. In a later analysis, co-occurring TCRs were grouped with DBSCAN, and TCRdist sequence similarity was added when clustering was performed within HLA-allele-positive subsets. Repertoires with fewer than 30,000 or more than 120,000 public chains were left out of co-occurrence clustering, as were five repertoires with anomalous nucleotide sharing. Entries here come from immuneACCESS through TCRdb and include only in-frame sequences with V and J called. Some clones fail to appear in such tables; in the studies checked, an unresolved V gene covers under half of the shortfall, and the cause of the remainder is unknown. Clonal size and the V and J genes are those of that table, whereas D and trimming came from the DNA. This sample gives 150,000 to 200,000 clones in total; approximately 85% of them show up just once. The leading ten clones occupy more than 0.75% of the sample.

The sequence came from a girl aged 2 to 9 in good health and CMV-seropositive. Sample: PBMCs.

The CDR3 region reads CAIRGTSQETQYF. The nucleotides are TGTGCCATCAGGGGGACTAGTCAAGAGACCCAGTACTTC. This receptor chain uses TRBV10-3 and TRBJ2-5; TRBD2 fits 8 bases in the junction. In the germline V gene, CDR1 corresponds to ENHRY and CDR2 to SYGVKD. CDR3 length: 13 amino acids, cysteine to phenylalanine. Solely the CDR3 DNA is kept, with 39 bases framed from the first base. V has 6 bases trimmed and J has 2 bases trimmed; junction bases matching no gene number 2.